Sequencing of this T cell receptor beta chain was carried out in a study of response to subunit inactivated influenza vaccine. This clonotype was observed a handful of times. Its target is unknown. Points from the study as a whole: Authors suggested few new T cells are recruited by each seasonal influenza vaccination.

Germline CDR1 MGHRA, CDR2 YSYEKL. The CDR3 covers 17 residues. With 4 bases clipped from V and 4 bases from J, the junction kept 5 bases outside the gene matches. Each CDR3 protein gets one entry after TCRdb re-called the RT-PCR reads with MiXCR. The sample holds some 570,000 distinct CDR3 sequences, 10% to 12% seen once. These same records also appear under a second study, on T cells expressing NK-cell markers. That study reports: The authors generated TCR beta cDNA through 5'RACE template switching with UMIs.

This specimen consisted of PBMCs from blood, obtained on the day of vaccination. V is TRBV4-1 and J is TRBJ2-1; 15 bases match TRBD2. The sequence was obtained from a man between 45 and 60 years old who received an inactivated influenza vaccine. The CDR3 protein is CASSPQGLAGGYNEQFF. For the CDR3, the DNA is TGCGCCAGCAGCCCCCAGGGACTAGCGGGAGGATACAATGAGCAGTTCTTC.